The 31 T cell receptor delta chains below come from one sample, sequenced in a study of gamma-delta chains in newborns, infants, children. TCRdb used CATT to re-call clones from the reads. The table records approximately 4,000 delta-chain clones, about 40% of them present only once. Sequenced here: blood, sampled at week 6. The source is a child who was a newborn, infant or young child, either healthy, febrile or measles-vaccinated (not recorded which).

With regard to this clone: Since a much larger clone is just one base distant, this may be a read error. This rearrangement joins TRDV2 to TRDJ1, with no clear D. The CDR3 totals 16 residues. The ends were cut back, 2 bases at V and 0 bases at J, with 15 bases in the middle. Germline CDR1 reads GEAIGNYY; CDR2 reads EKD. DNA of the CDR3: TGTGCCTGTGACATCGTAGGATCCGGGGACACCGATAAACTCATCTTT. Its protein product is CACDIVGSGDTDKLIF.

By proportion, this clone is large (0.1 to 1%). The sample contains more than one DNA sequence encoding this CDR3. The chain employs TRDV2 and TRDJ1; 9 nucleotides match TRDD3. Germline CDR1 reads GEAIGNYY; CDR2 reads EKD. The CDR3 has 17 residues. J gave up 7 bases and V 0 bases, and 14 bases lay outside the gene matches. The CDR3 loop reads CACDTVLILGEHTKLIF. The DNA of the CDR3 is TGTGCCTGTGACACCGTTCTCATACTGGGGGAGCATACTAAACTCATCTTT.

This clone was counted a few times. Compared with germline, one end of the junction differs, possibly owing to a read error. The chain couples TRDV2 to TRDJ3; TRDD3 matches at 10 bases. The CDR3 consists of 21 residues. Per the germline V gene, CDR1 is GEAIGNYY and CDR2 is EKD. The CDR3 nucleotides read TGTGCCTGTGACACCGGAGGTGGGGGATACCAAGGCTCCTGGGACACCCGACAGACGTTTTTC. Encoded protein: CACDTGGGGYQGSWDTRQTFF.

In its sample, this clone was seen a few times. The chain carries TRDV1 and TRDJ2; D is perhaps TRDD2 or TRDD3 (9 bases each). CDR1 and CDR2 from the germline V gene are TSWWSYY and QGS. CDR3 size: 21 residues. Deletions cut 4 bases from V and 7 bases from J, with 34 bases between. CDR3 sequence (DNA): TGTGCTCTTGGGGCGCCTTCCTACGATACTGGGGGAGAAAACGAACAAGCACAACTCTTCTTT. It is translated as CALGAPSYDTGGENEQAQLFF.

Note on this clone: Being one base from a much bigger clone, this may be a read error. The sample carries other DNA sequences with the same CDR3. V is TRDV2 and J is TRDJ1; 12 bases match TRDD3. CDR3 length: 19 amino acids. From germline, CDR1 is GEAIGNYY and CDR2 EKD. The CDR3 nucleotides read TGTGCCTGCGACACCGTTGGACTGGGGGATACAGCGTACACCGATAAACTCATCTTT. As protein: CACDTVGLGDTAYTDKLIF.

The V call is TRDV3, the J call TRDJ1, with D possibly matching TRDD3 (6 bases). V was trimmed by 0 bases and J by 0 bases, leaving 35 bases between them. Germline CDR1 reads TVYSNPD; CDR2 reads GDNSRS (reference sequence). This CDR3 is built from 22 residues. The CDR3 nucleotides read TGTGCCTTTAGCCGGGCCCTATTCCTTCGACTGGGCCCCAAGGACTACACCGATAAACTCATCTTT. It yields the protein CAFSRALFLRLGPKDYTDKLIF.

With regard to this clone: This sequence may be a read error, since a much larger clone differs from it by one base. Other DNA sequences in the same sample also yield this CDR3. The chain uses TRDV2 and TRDJ1; TRDD3 matches 10 bases. The CDR3 totals 16 residues. CDR1 is GEAIGNYY, CDR2 EKD, per germline. In DNA form, the CDR3 reads TGTGCCTGTGACTCCTTGGGGGATACTAGGGCCGATAAGCTCATCTTT. Protein sequence: CACDSLGDTRADKLIF.

Within the sample, this clone is medium-sized. The gene calls are TRDV2 and TRDJ1; TRDD3 agrees at 10 bases. The CDR3 runs 19 residues. Germline trimming cut 1 base from V and 0 bases from J; bases unmatched to any gene: 13. Germline CDR1 and CDR2: GEAIGNYY and EKD. CDR3: CACDTRTRGIRPYTDKLIF. The DNA of the CDR3 is TGTGCCTGTGACACTCGGACTAGGGGGATACGCCCGTACACCGATAAACTCATCTTT.

The chain carries TRDV1 and TRDJ4; 11 bases align to TRDD3. The CDR3 is 24 amino acids. Germline lookup yields CDR1 TSWWSYY and CDR2 QGS. J lost 5 bases, V lost 2 bases, and 34 bases had no gene match. The CDR3: CALGEEAASLILGDSRDQMSPLIF. The CDR3 region has the DNA TGTGCTCTTGGGGAAGAGGCCGCCTCCTTAATACTGGGGGATAGTAGGGATCAGATGAGTCCCCTGATCTTT.

The chain joins TRDV1 to TRDJ1; D is tentatively TRDD2 or TRDD3 (9 bases each). Germline CDR1 TSWWSYY, CDR2 QGS. This CDR3 has 20 amino acids. The germline V and J ends were trimmed by 2 bases and 0 bases, with 25 bases remaining between them. CDR3 amino acids: CALGEGLPTYWGSYTDKLIF. CDR3 sequence (DNA): TGTGCTCTTGGGGAAGGCCTTCCTACGTACTGGGGGAGCTACACCGATAAACTCATCTTT.

Points on this clone: Other DNA sequences in this sample translate to the same CDR3. V and J are TRDV2 and TRDJ3; 10 nucleotides line up with TRDD3. Germline trimming cut 3 bases from V and 2 bases from J; bases unmatched to any gene: 6. The length of the CDR3 is 18 residues. Germline V gene lookup returns CDR1 GEAIGNYY and CDR2 EKD. The CDR3 sequence: CACDDWGIDTWDTRQMFF. The CDR3, as DNA: TGTGCCTGTGACGACTGGGGGATTGATACCTGGGACACCCGACAGATGTTTTTC.

The chain carries TRDV1 and TRDJ1, with D possibly TRDD3 on 5 matching bases. Deletions cut 2 bases from V and 5 bases from J, with 30 bases between. The CDR3 has 20 residues. CDR1 TSWWSYY and CDR2 QGS come from the germline V gene. The CDR3 spells CALGENFKTSRCDTQDKLIF. CDR3 coding DNA: TGTGCTCTTGGGGAAAATTTTAAGACTTCTAGATGCGATACCCAAGATAAACTCATCTTT.

Of note for this clone: With a much larger clone just one base away, this may be a read error. This specimen includes other DNA sequences encoding the same CDR3. The chain uses TRDV1 and TRDJ1, with D maybe TRDD3 (7 bases). The CDR3 consists of 17 residues. Germline V gene data show CDR1 as TSWWSYY and CDR2 as QGS. The CDR3 protein is CALGELPGGSYTDKLIF. The CDR3, as DNA: TGCGCTCTTGGGGAACTTCCTGGGGGGTCGTACACCGATAAACTCATCTTT.

A note on this clone: The likely explanation is a read error, given a far larger clone one base away. The chain combines TRDV2 with TRDJ1; 8 bases align to TRDD3. Germline CDR1 is GEAIGNYY and CDR2 is EKD. The CDR3 loop spans 14 amino acids. CDR3 nucleotides: TGTGCCGGTGACATACTGGGGGACACCGATAAACTCATCTTT. Translated, it gives CAGDILGDTDKLIF.

Concerning this clone itself: A much larger clone differs by one base, so this may be a read error. This chain connects TRDV2 to TRDJ1, with 9 positions matching TRDD3. V shed 3 bases and J 4 bases; nucleotides not matched to a gene: 17. Germline V gene lookup returns CDR1 GEAIGNYY and CDR2 EKD. The CDR3 length is 18 residues. CDR3 sequence reads: CACDFLGDGRISRDKLIF. In nucleotides, the CDR3 is TGTGCCTGTGACTTCCTGGGGGATGGAAGGATATCCCGCGATAAACTCATCTTT.

Of note for this clone: This likely traces to a read error, being one base from a far larger clone. This sample also contains other DNA sequences that code for the same CDR3. The rearrangement uses TRDV1 and TRDJ1, with 10 bases identical to TRDD3. Germline CDR1 and CDR2: TSWWSYY and QGS. The CDR3 length is 22 residues. This CDR3 is CALGELPTSYWGIVAYTDKLIF. CDR3 in DNA: TGTGCTCTTGGAGAACTACCTACATCGTACTGGGGGATCGTAGCGTACACCGATAAACTCATCTTT.

Concerning this clone itself: A much larger clone is a single base away; this may be a read error. DNA for the CDR3: TGTGCCTGTAACACCGGTATACTGGGGGATCAAGCCGATAAACTCATCTTT. It codes for CACNTGILGDQADKLIF. This chain connects TRDV2 to TRDJ1, with 10 positions matching TRDD3. From germline, CDR1 is GEAIGNYY and CDR2 EKD. The CDR3 has 17 amino acids.

This clone was counted only a few times. The same CDR3 arises from other DNA sequences in this sample as well. The chain recombines TRDV1 with TRDJ1; TRDD2 or TRDD3 may be the D gene (5 bases each). V was shortened by 1 base and J by 0 bases, with 18 bases between the two germline ends. This CDR3 comprises 18 residues. The germline gives CDR1 TSWWSYY, CDR2 QGS. In nucleotides, the CDR3 is TGTGCTCTTGGGGAACGTAGGGGGCCGACCTACTACACCGATAAACTCATCTTT. Its translation is CALGERRGPTYYTDKLIF.

Turning to this clone: Within the sample, other DNA sequences also encode this same CDR3. V usage is TRDV1 and J usage is TRDJ1, with D hard to call. Germline assignment: CDR1 TSWWSYY and CDR2 QGS. The CDR3 is 19 amino acids. V was cut by 4 bases and J by 0 bases, with 24 bases left in between. CDR3 amino acids: CALGVPRVATGTDTDKLIF. DNA of the CDR3: TGTGCTCTTGGGGTCCCCAGAGTAGCGACCGGGACAGACACCGATAAACTCATCTTT.

Relative to its sample, this clone is large (0.1 to 1%). The sample holds other DNA sequences that translate to the same CDR3. The J gene is TRDJ1, the V gene TRDV2; 13 bases are shared with TRDD3. The CDR3 runs 19 residues. Losses at the gene ends were 3 bases for V and 4 bases for J; bases not matched to a gene: 16. Germline V gene data show CDR1 as GEAIGNYY and CDR2 as EKD. The CDR3 DNA is TGTGCCTGTGACTCCCTGAAACTGGGGGATACGCGGATTGGCGATAAACTCATCTTT. The encoded protein is CACDSLKLGDTRIGDKLIF.

Judged by abundance, this clone is large. The chain links TRDV2 to TRDJ3, with TRDD3 matching 12 bases. Germline V lookup: CDR1 GEAIGNYY, CDR2 EKD. The V segment lost 0 bases and the J segment 2 bases; nucleotides outside the gene matches: 7. The CDR3 extends over 20 amino acids. In DNA form, the CDR3 reads TGTGCCTGTGACACCGGGCAGTACTGGGGGATACCCTGGGACACCCGACAGATGTTTTTC. This gives the protein CACDTGQYWGIPWDTRQMFF.

V gene TRDV1 combines with J gene TRDJ1; TRDD3 matches 13 bases. This CDR3 is built from 21 residues. Germline CDR1 and CDR2: TSWWSYY and QGS. The trim removed 0 bases at V and 6 bases at J, leaving 19 bases unmatched. The CDR3 region is CALGELKWSRTGGYEGNKLIF. CDR3 in DNA: TGTGCTCTTGGGGAACTGAAGTGGTCACGAACTGGGGGATACGAAGGGAATAAACTCATCTTT.

The V gene is TRDV1, the J gene TRDJ1, with a tentative D call TRDD2 (5 bases). CDR1 is TSWWSYY, CDR2 QGS, per germline. The CDR3 runs to 16 residues. V was trimmed by 7 bases and J by 1 base, leaving 19 bases between them. In nucleotides, the CDR3 is TGTGCTCTTGAGGGCCTTCGGCGGAATTCCACCGATAAACTCATCTTT. The encoded protein is CALEGLRRNSTDKLIF.

A remark on this clone: A much larger clonotype is one base distant, so this may be a read error. The chain employs TRDV2 and TRDJ3; TRDD3 might be the D (6 bases). The CDR3 runs to 18 residues. Germline CDR1 reads GEAIGNYY; CDR2 reads EKD. The CDR3: CACATVGGSSWDTRQMFF. DNA of the CDR3: TGTGCCTGTGCCACCGTGGGGGGCTCTTCCTGGGACACCCGACAGATGTTTTTC.

This clone came up a few times. The rearrangement joins TRDV2 to TRDJ1; 9 bases align to TRDD3. The V gene end was trimmed by 0 bases and the J gene end by 2 bases; junction bases not matched to a gene: 3. The CDR3 sequence is 15 residues long. Per the germline V gene, CDR1 is GEAIGNYY and CDR2 is EKD. In nucleotides, the CDR3 is TGTGCCTGTGACACCGTGGGGGATAGAACCGATAAACTCATCTTT. It specifies CACDTVGDRTDKLIF.

With respect to this clone: A much larger clonotype is one base distant, so this may be a read error. The rearrangement uses TRDV2 and TRDJ1; 12 nucleotides align to TRDD3. CDR1 is GEAIGNYY and CDR2 is EKD in the germline V gene. This CDR3 is 18 amino acids long. The CDR3 DNA reads TGTGCCCGTGACACCGTTTTACTGGGGGATACTCCTGCCCAGGAACTCATCTTT. It encodes CARDTVLLGDTPAQELIF.

The CDR3 region is CACDPIYPYWGMYTDKLIF. In DNA, the CDR3 is TGTGCCTGTGACCCAATTTACCCGTACTGGGGGATGTACACCGATAAACTCATCTTT. The chain has TRDV2 and TRDJ1, with TRDD3 matching over 10 bases. V lost 3 bases, J lost 0 bases, and 15 bases stayed unmatched. This CDR3 comprises 19 residues. Per germline, CDR1 GEAIGNYY and CDR2 EKD.

This clone was detected only a few times. This CDR3 is also generated by other DNA sequences in the sample. The V gene is TRDV1, the J gene TRDJ1, with 9 bases lining up with TRDD3. CDR1 is TSWWSYY and CDR2 is QGS in the germline V gene. V gave up 3 bases and J gave up 1 base; unmatched junction bases: 18. The CDR3 is 20 residues long. Written as DNA, the CDR3 is TGTGCTCTTGGGGACTCGATGGCTGGTTGGGGATACGCGGGCACCGATAAACTCATCTTT. Protein: CALGDSMAGWGYAGTDKLIF.

The V gene is TRDV2, the J gene TRDJ1; 7 bases are a match to TRDD3. V lost 3 bases to trimming and J lost 5 bases; unmatched junction nucleotides: 8. Per germline, CDR1 GEAIGNYY and CDR2 EKD. This CDR3 is 14 amino acids long. In DNA form, the CDR3 reads TGTGCCTGTGACCACCTGCTACTGGGGGATAAACTCATCTTT. Amino acid sequence: CACDHLLLGDKLIF.

The rearrangement uses TRDV1 and TRDJ1; 7 nucleotides agree with TRDD3. V dropped 5 bases and J dropped 2; count of bases not matched to a gene: 11. The germline CDR1 and CDR2 sequences are TSWWSYY and QGS. The CDR3 consists of 16 residues. This CDR3 is CALGSPYVLGTDKLIF. The DNA of the CDR3 is TGTGCTCTTGGGTCTCCTTACGTACTGGGGACCGATAAACTCATCTTT.

Remarks on this clone: This may stem from a read error, because a much larger clone lies one nucleotide away. This specimen includes other DNA sequences encoding the same CDR3. This sequence joins TRAV29/DV5 and TRDJ2; a possible D gene is TRDD3 (6 bases). The CDR3 is 18 residues long. Germline loops: CDR1 NSMFDY, CDR2 ISSIKDK. The CDR3 coding sequence is TGTGCAGCAAGCGAAAAGAAAAGCTGGGGTGCTTTGACAGCACAACTTTTCTTT. Translated, it gives CAASEKKSWGALTAQLFF.